Each of the 6 T cell receptor beta chains below was sequenced from the same sample in a study of T cell repertoires in cytomegalovirus infection. TCRdb re-analysed the reads in MiXCR, keeping a single row per CDR3 protein. The table includes roughly 180,000 distinct CDR3 sequences, approximately 17% detected once. The sample consisted of CD8+ T cells from PBMCs. All receptors derive from a human donor in good health (CMV status not recorded). Some clones in this sample may be carry-over from other donors' samples.

This clonotype was counted only a few times. The chain combines TRBV7-2 with TRBJ1-1; D is uncertain. The CDR3 is 14 amino acids. Trimming shortened V by 5 bases and J by 0 bases, and 10 bases separated the two germline ends. Germline loops: CDR1 SGHTA, CDR2 FQGNSA. The chain's CDR3 is CASSHAKLNTEAFF. Here the CDR3 DNA reads TGTGCCAGCAGCCACGCCAAGCTGAACACTGAAGCTTTCTTT.

The CDR3: CASSSSGHGYTF. The CDR3, as DNA: TGTGCCAGCAGTTCGTCAGGGCACGGCTACACCTTC. The chain links TRBV12-3 or TRBV12-4 to TRBJ1-2; possibly TRBD1 for D (5 bases). Trimming cost V 4 bases and J 8 bases, with 11 bases left between them. This CDR3 is built from 12 residues.

This clonotype turned up a few times. The J gene is TRBJ2-2, the V gene TRBV12-3 or TRBV12-4; 8 bases match TRBD1. This CDR3 is built from 18 residues. V dropped 3 bases and J dropped 6; count of bases not matched to a gene: 15. The chain's CDR3 is CASSFTRQGSTRAGELFF. As DNA, the CDR3 is TGTGCCAGCAGTTTTACGCGACAGGGGTCGACTAGGGCCGGGGAGCTGTTTTTT.

V and J are TRBV6-2 or TRBV6-3 and TRBJ1-5; TRBD1 matches 9 bases. Trimming cost V 7 bases and J 2 bases; bases outside gene matches: 6. The germline V gene encodes CDR1 MNHEY and CDR2 SVGEGT. This CDR3 region has 15 residues. The CDR3 sequence is CASTWDRERNQPQHF. DNA for the CDR3: TGTGCCAGCACCTGGGACAGGGAACGCAATCAGCCCCAGCATTTT.

This clonotype was observed a few times. The V and J genes are TRBV2 and TRBJ2-7; D remains ambiguous. Trimming stripped 5 bases from V and 0 bases from J, with 8 bases between. The CDR3 runs to 13 residues. Germline loops: CDR1 SNHLY, CDR2 FYNNEI. The CDR3 DNA follows: TGTGCCAGCAGTAGACCCAGCTCCTACGAGCAGTACTTC. Its protein product is CASSRPSSYEQYF.

This clonotype appeared many times. This chain connects TRBV2 to TRBJ1-2; D is possibly TRBD1 (6 bases). Germline loops: CDR1 SNHLY, CDR2 FYNNEI. CDR3 size: 16 residues. V gave up 4 bases and J gave up 4 bases, with 19 bases separating them. CDR3 residues: CASSASQRGAGYGYTF. The CDR3 region has the DNA TGTGCCAGCAGTGCCTCCCAGAGGGGGGCCGGCTATGGCTACACCTTC.